Listed below are T cell receptor beta chains from one sample, sequenced in a study of blood T cells in healthy people across ages. TCRdb independently ran MiXCR on the 5' RACE reads; one entry per CDR3 protein. The table has some 1.4 million distinct CDR3 sequences, around 42% seen once; the top ten hold 7% to 9%. The specimen was blood. These receptors originate from a woman aged 18-29 years in good health. The conserved cysteine and the conserved F or W are not part of the CDR3 here. The size of a clone is reported for some rows only, either as once, few or many, or as a class for expanded clones.

J	V	size	CDR3
TRBJ2-7	TRBV10-3	NA	AIKVSAGLEQY
TRBJ2-1	TRBV20-1	few	SARGSNNEQF
TRBJ1-2	TRBV12-5	NA	ASGLPRGGNPNYGYT
TRBJ1-1	TRBV6-1	NA	ASSPKGEAF
NA	TRBV30	NA	AWGMAGGNIQY
TRBJ2-3	TRBV27	NA	ASKRGGLADTQY
NA	TRBV9	once	ASSVSGGSTQYEQY
TRBJ2-1	TRBV27	NA	ASSFRLAGGQETQF
TRBJ1-1	TRBV5-1	NA	ASSLIRTGAAEAF
TRBJ2-3	TRBV18	NA	ASSQLAGGPSTDTQY
TRBJ2-1	TRBV5-1	NA	ASSLDGRAVNEQF
TRBJ2-1	TRBV4-2	NA	ASSQDPSTRDFYNEQF
TRBJ2-2	TRBV9	few	ASSVAGARGGTGELF
TRBJ2-7	TRBV20-1	NA	SARAHPGLSYEQY
NA	TRBV9	few	ASSVDWGSYEQY
TRBJ2-3	TRBV24-1	few	ATASTDTQY
TRBJ2-7	TRBV6-5	NA	ASSYTGTAYEQY
TRBJ1-2	TRBV5-1	few	ASSPMDRGMNYGYT
TRBJ1-1	TRBV29-1	NA	SVENRGFDTEAF
TRBJ2-2	TRBV5-1	few	ASSFSRGPGELF
TRBJ1-1	TRBV11-2	NA	ASSLVRTPEGDMGRGTEAF
TRBJ2-4	TRBV28	NA	ASSLPHQGGQNIQY
TRBJ2-1	TRBV27	NA	ASSFGFVDLAANEQF
TRBJ2-1	TRBV27	few	ASSQRTGSQF
TRBJ2-7	TRBV4-2	few	ASSQDLFVATNNEQY
TRBJ2-3	TRBV4-1	NA	ASSQGLDGIIGDTQY
TRBJ2-4	TRBV20-1	NA	SARTTGGAAKNIQY
TRBJ2-3	TRBV29-1	NA	SVLGDTQY
TRBJ2-5	TRBV20-1	NA	SAPISGRGEAQY
TRBJ2-7	TRBV7-3	few	ASSLGTVWNYEQY
TRBJ1-6	TRBV27	few	ASSLEGRGRDSPLH
TRBJ2-7	TRBV6-1	few	ASSDGDFQVYEQY
TRBJ2-1	TRBV12-3/TRBV12-4	NA	ASSLVSGDYNEQF
TRBJ1-2	TRBV5-1	few	ASSLLGGEAYGYT
TRBJ2-3	TRBV27	NA	ASSTCLHRGATDTQY
TRBJ2-3	TRBV10-3	few	AISESAGGAGDTQY
TRBJ1-4	TRBV27	few	ASSSMVSEKLF
TRBJ1-2	TRBV5-4	NA	ASSLVDRDTNGYT
TRBJ2-5	TRBV10-3	NA	AISPGQGAWETQY
TRBJ2-5	TRBV4-1	NA	ASSQDQGETQY
TRBJ2-7	TRBV7-9	few	ASSSRGQGEHEQY
TRBJ1-2	TRBV6-6	NA	ASSPHGDRGYGYT
TRBJ1-5	TRBV15	once	ATRALGKGAEQPQH
TRBJ1-4	TRBV25-1	NA	ASRGHAALGGLF
TRBJ1-4	TRBV20-1	NA	SARSMGEKLF
TRBJ2-3	TRBV6-5	NA	ASRPGLAGAGTQY
TRBJ2-1	TRBV9	NA	ASSDGAHEQF
TRBJ2-5	TRBV12-3/TRBV12-4	NA	ASSFDRSSWY
TRBJ2-7	TRBV28	NA	ASSPRDGFYEQY
TRBJ2-1	TRBV10-1	few	ASSEPGLAGPF
TRBJ2-1	TRBV7-3	NA	ASSIGGGGFDEQF
TRBJ2-3	TRBV20-1	NA	SAREIDTQY